The clone carrying this T cell receptor (beta chain) was observed a handful of times. What it recognizes is unknown. Investigators prepared the TCR beta libraries by applying iRepertoire HTBI primers and Arm-PCR of CDR3 regions. One entry per CDR3 protein, called by TCRdb with MiXCR from the multiplex PCR reads. The sample yields about 540,000 distinct CDR3 sequences, about 13% seen once. The length of the CDR3 is 17 residues. V gave up 1 base and J gave up 1 base, with 18 bases separating them. Germline CDR1 and CDR2: DFQATT and SNEGSKA (reference sequence). This sample was taken from a study of regulatory T cells in long-lasting Graves disease. Study-wide results and caveats: There were preferences for TRBV28, TRBJ1-2 and TRBJ2-5 in persistent disease.

Time point defined: newly diagnosed GD, antithyroid drugs for less than 3 months. PBMCs provided the RNA from which the TCR library was made. This sample also belongs to another study, concerning T cells in Graves' hyperthyroidism and ophthalmopathy.

Sequencing used peripheral blood mononuclear cells (PBMCs), obtained at new diagnosis, from a patient treated with antithyroid drugs. The clonotype comes from a man aged 25 to 40 with Graves disease. The V call is TRBV20-1, the J call TRBJ2-3; D possibly uses TRBD1 or TRBD2 (5 bases each). CDR3 protein: CSARGIARDDGTDTQYF. The CDR3 DNA reads as TGCAGTGCTAGAGGTATCGCCAGGGACGACGGCACAGATACGCAGTATTTT.